These 24 T cell receptor beta chains share one sample of origin, sequenced in a study of CD8+CD57+ T cells in acquired aplastic anemia. Profiling of TCR beta VDJ combinations and CDR3 sequences used genomic DNA as template. TCRdb ran MiXCR on the reads and lists one entry per CDR3 protein. The repertoire holds roughly 420,000 distinct CDR3 sequences, with about 70% as singletons. The specimen sequenced was sorted CD4+, CD8+, or CD8+CD57+ T cells (not recorded which) from PBMCs. These receptors all stem from a human donor in good health, serving as a control.

The J gene is TRBJ1-6, the V gene TRBV25-1; unclear D gene. This CDR3 has 12 amino acids. Trimming cost V 4 bases and J 7 bases, with 5 bases left between them. Germline CDR1 reads MGHDK; CDR2 reads SYGVNS. CDR3 sequence (DNA): TGTGCCAGCAGTGGGGAGAATTCACCCCTCCACTTT. Amino acid sequence: CASSGENSPLHF.

The V call is TRBV5-6, the J call TRBJ1-6; D remains ambiguous. This CDR3 comprises 15 residues. V dropped 5 bases and J dropped 7 bases, with 16 bases sitting between them. In germline, CDR1 is SGHDT, CDR2 YYEEEE. CDR3 region: CASRLLTAGNSPLHF. For the CDR3, the DNA is TGTGCCAGCAGACTACTCACGGCAGGCAATTCACCCCTCCACTTT.

This chain links TRBV29-1 with TRBJ2-3, with 10 bases aligning to TRBD2. Trimming at V came to 0 bases and at J to 3 bases, leaving 6 bases not matched to a gene. Per germline, CDR1 SQVTM and CDR2 ANQGSEA. This CDR3 has 16 residues. CDR3 DNA: TGCAGCGTTGAAGATCGATGGACTAGCGGTACAGATACGCAGTATTTT. Residues: CSVEDRWTSGTDTQYF.

This chain connects TRBV9 to TRBJ2-2; D gene unclear. The CDR3 runs 15 residues. Germline-derived CDR1 and CDR2 are SGDLS and YYNGEE. The ends were cut back, 5 bases at V and 0 bases at J, with 11 bases in the middle. The CDR3 DNA sequence: TGTGCCAGCAGTGTGAGCCAGGCGAACACCGGGGAGCTGTTTTTT. It yields the protein CASSVSQANTGELFF.

The chain employs TRBV2 and TRBJ2-7, with TRBD1 matching over 9 bases. J lost 3 bases, V lost 5 bases, and 17 bases had no gene match. Germline V gives CDR1 SNHLY, CDR2 FYNNEI. The CDR3 covers 18 residues. The CDR3 sequence is CASSRQFRRDRVYYEQYF. CDR3 in DNA: TGTGCCAGCAGTCGCCAGTTCAGGAGGGACAGGGTGTACTACGAGCAGTACTTC.

This chain links TRBV5-1 with TRBJ2-2, with D maybe TRBD2 (7 bases). The CDR3 covers 15 residues. From germline, CDR1 is SGHRS and CDR2 YFSETQ. The V and J ends lost 0 bases and 7 bases respectively, with 13 bases between them. The DNA for the CDR3 is TGCGCCAGCAGCTTGGCGGGGGGCTACAACGGGGAGCTGTTTTTT. Translated, it gives CASSLAGGYNGELFF.

V usage is TRBV9 and J usage is TRBJ1-3, with D uncertain. CDR3 length: 16 residues. V was shortened by 5 bases and J by 10 bases, with 25 bases between the two germline ends. Germline values: CDR1 SGDLS, CDR2 YYNGEE. CDR3 in DNA: TGTGCCAGCAGTCATAGAGGGAAAGGATCTAATGAAACCATATATTTT. As protein: CASSHRGKGSNETIYF.

The CDR3 DNA reads as TGCAGTGCTGTACACACTAGCTGGGACGGCAATGAGCAGTTCTTC. This translates into CSAVHTSWDGNEQFF. The gene calls are TRBV20-1 and TRBJ2-1; tentatively, D is TRBD2 (6 bases). The CDR3 length is 15 residues. The V and J ends lost 5 bases and 6 bases respectively, with 20 bases between them. CDR1 DFQATT and CDR2 SNEGSKA come from the germline V gene (reference sequence).

This clonotype was seen only once. Just one base apart from a much larger clone, this may be a read error. CDR3 nucleotide sequence: TGTGCCAGCAGTGGACTAGCGGGGGGTTCGGAGACCCAGTACTTC. This gives the protein CASSGLAGGSETQYF. The V gene is TRBV12-3 or TRBV12-4, the J gene TRBJ2-5, with 14 bases matching TRBD2. V lost 5 bases to trimming and J lost 5 bases; unmatched junction nucleotides: 4. This CDR3 is built from 15 residues.

The count of this clonotype is one. One end of the junction varies from germline; a read error may be responsible. J is TRBJ2-7 and V is TRBV7-3, with TRBD2 matching over 7 bases. This CDR3 has 14 amino acids. Germline loops: CDR1 SGHTA, CDR2 FQGTGA. In DNA, the CDR3 is TGTGCCAGCAGCGACGAACGGGGGGTCGACAAGAACAACTTC. It yields the protein CASSDERGVDKNNF.

The table lists this clonotype with many counts. CDR3 in amino acids: CSARDAEGRVTEAFF. The CDR3 coding sequence is TGCAGTGCTAGAGATGCGGAGGGGAGGGTTACTGAAGCTTTCTTT. This chain joins TRBV20-1 and TRBJ1-1, with TRBD1 as a possible D gene (5 bases). Germline values: CDR1 DFQATT, CDR2 SNEGSKA (reference sequence). CDR3 length: 15 amino acids. Between the trimmed V and J ends, which lost 0 bases and 5 bases, there was a span of 16 bases.

This clonotype was picked up many times. The chain recombines TRBV5-1 with TRBJ1-5; TRBD1 matches 9 bases. V trimming: 0 bases; J trimming: 5 bases; junction bases outside the gene matches: 12. This CDR3 has 18 residues. Germline CDR1 is SGHRS and CDR2 is YFSETQ. In nucleotides, the CDR3 is TGCGCCAGCAGCTTGGGACAGGGGGGACAGGGCGGGGATCAGCCCCAGCATTTT. This encodes CASSLGQGGQGGDQPQHF.

This sequence joins TRBV9 and TRBJ2-2; no definite D call. The CDR3 runs to 16 residues. Germline V gene lookup returns CDR1 SGDLS and CDR2 YYNGEE. Trimming removed 4 bases from V and 12 bases from J, with 25 bases in between. Written as DNA, the CDR3 is TGTGCCAGCAGCTTAGCAGGAATAACTGGAAACACCAAGCTGTTTTTT. It translates to CASSLAGITGNTKLFF.

The chain links TRBV7-9 to TRBJ2-7, with a tentative D call TRBD2 (7 bases). The CDR3 totals 14 residues. V was clipped by 5 bases and J by 13 bases, with 24 bases between them. Germline CDR1 is SEHNR and CDR2 is FQNEAQ (reference sequence). CDR3 nucleotide sequence: TGTGCCAGCAGCGGGGGGGCACCAGCCTCCTATGGCTACTTC. Residues: CASSGGAPASYGYF.

Notes on this clonotype: Sequence at one end of the junction differs from germline and may be a read error. Written as DNA, the CDR3 is TGTGCCAGCCGCCGAGACAGGGTGGAGACCTGGCAATTC. This gives the protein CASRRDRVETWQF. The rearrangement joins TRBV9 to TRBJ2-5; 7 bases are shared with TRBD1. The CDR3 extends over 13 amino acids. Germline V gene sequence: CDR1 SGDLS, CDR2 YYNGEE.

This clonotype was observed at least ten times. The CDR3 reads CAWTVGSVNTEAFF. In nucleotides, the CDR3 is TGTGCCTGGACCGTAGGGTCAGTGAACACTGAAGCTTTCTTT. V usage is TRBV30 and J usage is TRBJ1-1; D call uncertain. In germline, CDR1 is GTSNPN, CDR2 SVGIG (reference sequence). Trimming took off 4 bases at V and 0 bases at J, with 12 bases between the two ends. There are 14 residues in the CDR3.

CDR3 coding DNA: TGTGCCAGCAGCGTAGCAGGGGATGGTGCAAGCCTGTTTTTT. This translates into CASSVAGDGASLFF. The chain combines TRBV7-3 with TRBJ1-4; a weak D match, TRBD1 (6 bases). The germline gives CDR1 SGHTA, CDR2 FQGTGA. The CDR3 consists of 14 residues. V was trimmed by 5 bases and J by 14 bases, leaving 21 bases between them.

The chain is built from TRBV20-1 and TRBJ2-5, with D unclear. Trimming removed 4 bases from V and 3 bases from J, with 3 bases in between. This CDR3 spans 10 amino acids. Per the germline V gene, CDR1 is DFQATT and CDR2 is SNEGSKA (reference sequence). The CDR3 here is CSAMKETQYF. The CDR3 nucleotides are TGCAGTGCTATGAAAGAGACCCAGTACTTC.

The chain joins TRBV7-9 to TRBJ2-7; a possible D gene is TRBD1 (6 bases). With 4 bases removed from V and 3 bases from J, the gap between germline ends came to 13 bases. This CDR3 spans 14 amino acids. Germline V CDR1 and CDR2: SEHNR, FQNEAQ (reference sequence). CDR3 DNA: TGTGCCAGCAGCTCCCGGGACACTCTCTACGAGCAGTACTTC. Translating it yields CASSSRDTLYEQYF. Combining the CDR3 with reference TRBV7-9 and TRBJ2-7 gives the whole variable domain DTGVSQNPRHKITKRGQNVTFRCDPISEHNRLYWYRQTLGQGPEFLTYFQNEAQLEKSRLLSDRFSAERPKGSFSTLEIQRTEQGDSAMYLCASSSRDTLYEQYFGPGTRLTVT.

This sequence joins TRBV5-1 and TRBJ1-1; TRBD1 agrees at 7 bases. V gave up 4 bases and J gave up 6 bases; unmatched junction bases: 9. Per germline, CDR1 SGHRS and CDR2 YFSETQ. There are 14 residues in the CDR3. This chain's CDR3 is CASSPEQGMSEAFF. As DNA, the CDR3 is TGCGCCAGCAGCCCGGAACAGGGGATGTCTGAAGCTTTCTTT.

This clonotype was observed at least ten times. The chain is built from TRBV7-8 and TRBJ1-2; D uncertain. This CDR3 region has 12 residues. Per germline, CDR1 SGHVS and CDR2 FQNEAQ. Trimming left V 4 bases short and J 8 bases short, with 11 bases between. DNA for the CDR3: TGTGCCAGCAGCTCTCCCGGCCGGGGCTACACCTTC. This gives the protein CASSSPGRGYTF.

This chain connects TRBV19 to TRBJ1-2, with 7 bases that match TRBD1. The V segment lost 9 bases and the J segment 6 bases; nucleotides outside the gene matches: 16. Germline loops: CDR1 LNHDA, CDR2 SQIVND (reference sequence). This CDR3 region has 15 residues. CDR3 sequence: CASSRARAGTDGYTF. The CDR3 DNA is TGTGCCAGCAGTCGCGCCCGGGCAGGGACAGATGGCTACACCTTC.

A single count supports this clonotype. At one of its ends the junction is not consistent with the germline gene, which may arise from a read error. V gene TRBV19 combines with J gene TRBJ1-5; D ambiguous. From germline, CDR1 is LNHDA and CDR2 SQIVND (reference sequence). CDR3 length: 13 amino acids. The CDR3 reads CAITGTGYQPQHF. CDR3 DNA sequence: TGCGCCATCACCGGAACGGGATATCAGCCCCAGCATTTT.

The rearrangement joins TRBV7-3 to TRBJ1-2, with 12 bases lining up with TRBD1. The CDR3 is made up of 14 amino acids. After removal of 6 bases from V and 14 bases from J, the junction contained 13 bases not matched to a gene. The germline V gene has CDR1 SGHTA and CDR2 FQGTGA. CDR3 sequence: CASRSFGTGGGETF. The CDR3, as DNA: TGTGCCAGCAGATCATTTGGGACAGGGGGCGGCGAGACCTTC.